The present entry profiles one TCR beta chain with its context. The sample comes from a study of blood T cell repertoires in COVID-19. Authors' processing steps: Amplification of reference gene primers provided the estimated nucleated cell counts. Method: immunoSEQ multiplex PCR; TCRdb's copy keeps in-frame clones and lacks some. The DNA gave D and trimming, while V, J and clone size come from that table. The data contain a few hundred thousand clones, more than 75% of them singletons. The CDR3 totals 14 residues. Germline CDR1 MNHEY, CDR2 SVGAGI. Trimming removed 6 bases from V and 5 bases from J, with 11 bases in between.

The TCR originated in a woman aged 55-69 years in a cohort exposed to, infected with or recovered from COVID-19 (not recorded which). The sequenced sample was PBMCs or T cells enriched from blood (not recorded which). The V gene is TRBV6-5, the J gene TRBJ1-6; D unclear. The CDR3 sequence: CASRSLTNNSPLHF. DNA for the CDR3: TGTGCCAGCAGGAGTCTAACGAATAATTCACCCCTCCACTTT.